The 5 T cell receptor beta chains listed next were all sequenced from one sample in a study of cytomegalovirus exposure and HLA in healthy donors. The PCR made use of 60 Vbeta and 13 Jbeta primers. Sequenced by immunoSEQ multiplex PCR; TCRdb stores in-frame clones only, minus some. Altogether about 240,000 clones are present, around 81% being singletons, with the ten largest covering about 8%. The specimen sequenced was PBMCs. These receptors were obtained from a woman aged 55-70 years in good health and CMV-seropositive.

The rearrangement joins TRBV5-8 to TRBJ2-7; 10 positions agree with TRBD2. In germline, CDR1 is SGHTS, CDR2 YDEGEE. The ends lost 0 bases at V and 6 bases at J; junction bases unmatched: 3. The CDR3 has 14 amino acids. The CDR3 sequence is CASSLVLAGAEQYF. For the CDR3, the DNA is TGTGCCAGCAGCTTGGTGCTAGCGGGAGCCGAGCAGTACTTC.

This chain uses TRBV19 with TRBJ2-2; the D gene is possibly TRBD2 (6 bases). There are 15 residues in the CDR3. The germline gives CDR1 LNHDA, CDR2 SQIVND (reference sequence). Trimming cost V 2 bases and J 3 bases, with 10 bases left between them. The CDR3 sequence is CASSIRDLDTGELFF. The CDR3 nucleotides are TGTGCCAGTAGTATAAGGGACTTAGACACCGGGGAGCTGTTTTTT.

This clone was seen more than once but under ten times. The rearrangement joins TRBV5-1 to TRBJ2-5, with TRBD1 matching over 7 bases. J gave up 2 bases and V 1 base, and 5 bases lay outside the gene matches. The germline V gene encodes CDR1 SGHRS and CDR2 YFSETQ. This CDR3 is built from 15 residues. The CDR3 sequence: CASSLRQGGQETQYF. The CDR3 bases are TGCGCCAGCAGCTTGAGACAGGGTGGACAAGAGACCCAGTACTTC.

The genes are TRBV29-1 and TRBJ2-6; perhaps TRBD2 as D (6 bases). The CDR3 has 14 residues. Germline lookup yields CDR1 SQVTM and CDR2 ANQGSEA. The V end was cut by 5 bases, the J end by 0 bases, with 8 bases between. This chain's CDR3 is CSVLASSGANVLTF. DNA for the CDR3: TGCAGCGTTCTAGCGTCCTCTGGGGCCAACGTCCTGACTTTC.

This rearrangement joins TRBV5-1 to TRBJ2-2; maybe TRBD2 (5 bases). CDR1 and CDR2 (germline): SGHRS, YFSETQ. V shed 0 bases and J shed 0 bases, with 6 bases lying between them. The CDR3 is made up of 15 amino acids. CDR3 sequence (DNA): TGCGCCAGCAGCTTGGAGAGGGCGAACACCGGGGAGCTGTTTTTT. Protein sequence: CASSLERANTGELFF.